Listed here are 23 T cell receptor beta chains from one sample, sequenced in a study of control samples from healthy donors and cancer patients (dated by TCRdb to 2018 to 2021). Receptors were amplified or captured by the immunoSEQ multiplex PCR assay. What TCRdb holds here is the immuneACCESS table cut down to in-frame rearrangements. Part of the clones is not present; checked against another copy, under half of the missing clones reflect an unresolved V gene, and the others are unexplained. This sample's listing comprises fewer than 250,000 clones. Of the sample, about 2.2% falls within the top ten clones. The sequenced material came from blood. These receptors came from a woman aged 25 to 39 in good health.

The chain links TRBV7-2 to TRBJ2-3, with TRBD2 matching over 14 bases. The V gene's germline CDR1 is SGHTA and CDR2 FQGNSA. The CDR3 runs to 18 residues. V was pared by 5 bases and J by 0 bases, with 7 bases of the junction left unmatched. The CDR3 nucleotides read TGTGCCAGCAGCCTAGGGACTAGCGGGGGAGACAGCACAGATACGCAGTATTTT. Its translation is CASSLGTSGGDSTDTQYF.

CDR3 nucleotides: TGTGCCAGCGGGGATTTCTCTTCCTACGAGCAGTACTTC. Protein: CASGDFSSYEQYF. The gene calls are TRBV28 and TRBJ2-7, with D unresolved. Germline V gives CDR1 MDHEN, CDR2 SYDVKM. The V and J ends lost 8 bases and 1 base respectively, with 12 bases between them. The CDR3 extends over 13 amino acids.

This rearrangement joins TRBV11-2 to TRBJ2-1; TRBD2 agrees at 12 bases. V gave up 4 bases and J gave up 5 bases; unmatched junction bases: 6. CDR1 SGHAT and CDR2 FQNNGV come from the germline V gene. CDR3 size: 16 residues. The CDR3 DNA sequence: TGTGCCAGCAGCTCGATTTGGACTAGCGGGGACAATGAGCAGTTCTTC. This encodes CASSSIWTSGDNEQFF.

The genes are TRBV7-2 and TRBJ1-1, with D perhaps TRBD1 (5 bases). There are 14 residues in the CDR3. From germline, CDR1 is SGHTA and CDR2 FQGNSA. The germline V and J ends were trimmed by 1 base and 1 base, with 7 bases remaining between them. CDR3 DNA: TGTGCCAGCAGCTTAGGCGGGGGGAACACTGAAGCTTTCTTT. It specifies CASSLGGGNTEAFF.

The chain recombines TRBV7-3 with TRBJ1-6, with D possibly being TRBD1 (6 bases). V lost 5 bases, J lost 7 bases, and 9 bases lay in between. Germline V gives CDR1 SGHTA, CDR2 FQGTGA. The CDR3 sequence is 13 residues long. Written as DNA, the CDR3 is TGTGCCAGCAGCGCAGGGACAAATTCACCCCTCCACTTT. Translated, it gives CASSAGTNSPLHF. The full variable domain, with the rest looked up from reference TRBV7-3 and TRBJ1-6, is GAGVSQTPSNKVTEKGKYVELRCDPISGHTALYWYRQSLGQGPEFLIYFQGTGAADDSGLPNDRFFAVRPEGSVSTLKIQRTERGDSAVYLCASSAGTNSPLHFGNGTRLTVT.

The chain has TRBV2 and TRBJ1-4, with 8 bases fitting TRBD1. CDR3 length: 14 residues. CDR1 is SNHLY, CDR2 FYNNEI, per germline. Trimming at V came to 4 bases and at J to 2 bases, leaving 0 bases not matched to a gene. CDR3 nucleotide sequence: TGTGCCAGCAGTGGGACAGGGACTAATGAAAAACTGTTTTTT. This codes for CASSGTGTNEKLFF.

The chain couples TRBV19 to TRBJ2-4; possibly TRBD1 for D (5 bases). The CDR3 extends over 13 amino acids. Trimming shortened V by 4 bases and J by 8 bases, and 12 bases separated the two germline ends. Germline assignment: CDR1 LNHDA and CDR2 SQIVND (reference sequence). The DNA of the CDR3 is TGTGCCAGTAGTACCGACGACAGAGACATTCAGTACTTC. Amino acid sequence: CASSTDDRDIQYF.

As DNA, the CDR3 is TGTGCCAGCAGCGGAGCCCTCGGCACTGAAGCTTTCTTT. Its translation: CASSGALGTEAFF. The rearrangement links TRBV7-8 to TRBJ1-1; D is uncertain. The CDR3 is 13 amino acids. V was clipped by 5 bases and J by 4 bases, with 11 bases between them. Per the germline V gene, CDR1 is SGHVS and CDR2 is FQNEAQ.

CDR3 protein: CAWSEGPNSNQPQHF. The CDR3 DNA sequence: TGTGCCTGGAGTGAGGGGCCCAATAGCAATCAGCCCCAGCATTTT. This chain links TRBV30 with TRBJ1-5; the D gene is possibly TRBD1 (5 bases). The CDR3 extends over 15 amino acids. Trimming pared 1 base from V and 0 bases from J, leaving 10 bases between. Germline CDR1 GTSNPN, CDR2 SVGIG (reference sequence).

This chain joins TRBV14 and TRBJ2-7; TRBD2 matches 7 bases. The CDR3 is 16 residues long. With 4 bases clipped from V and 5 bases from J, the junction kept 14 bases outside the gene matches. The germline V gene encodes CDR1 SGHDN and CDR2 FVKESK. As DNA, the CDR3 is TGTGCCAGCAGCCCGTTCCGTCCGGGGGGTCATGACGAGCAGTACTTC. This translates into CASSPFRPGGHDEQYF.

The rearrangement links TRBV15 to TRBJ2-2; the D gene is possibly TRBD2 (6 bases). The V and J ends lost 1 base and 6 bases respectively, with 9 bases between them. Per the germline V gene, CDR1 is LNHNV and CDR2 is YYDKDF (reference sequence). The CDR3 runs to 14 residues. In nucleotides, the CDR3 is TGTGCCACCAGCAGAGTGTCGGGAGCCGGGGAGCTGTTTTTT. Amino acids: CATSRVSGAGELFF.

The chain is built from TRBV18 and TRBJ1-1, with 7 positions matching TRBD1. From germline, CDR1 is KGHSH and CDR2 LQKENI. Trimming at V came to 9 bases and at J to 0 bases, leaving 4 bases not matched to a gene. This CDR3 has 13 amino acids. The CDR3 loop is CASRQGLNTEAFF. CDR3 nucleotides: TGTGCCAGTCGACAGGGTCTGAACACTGAAGCTTTCTTT.

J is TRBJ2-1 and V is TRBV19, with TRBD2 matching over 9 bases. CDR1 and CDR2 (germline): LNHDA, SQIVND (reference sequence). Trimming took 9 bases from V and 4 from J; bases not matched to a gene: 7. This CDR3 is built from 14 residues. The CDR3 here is CASRGGASYNEQFF. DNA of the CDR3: TGTGCCAGCCGCGGGGGGGCGTCATACAATGAGCAGTTCTTC.

CDR3 nucleotides: TGCGCCAGCAGCTTGGCCGGGCAGCGACAAGAGACCCAGTACTTC. Its protein is CASSLAGQRQETQYF. This rearrangement joins TRBV5-1 to TRBJ2-5; unclear D gene. CDR3 length equals 15 residues. CDR1 is SGHRS and CDR2 is YFSETQ in the germline V gene. The V end lost 0 bases, the J end lost 2 bases, and 11 bases lay between the germline ends.

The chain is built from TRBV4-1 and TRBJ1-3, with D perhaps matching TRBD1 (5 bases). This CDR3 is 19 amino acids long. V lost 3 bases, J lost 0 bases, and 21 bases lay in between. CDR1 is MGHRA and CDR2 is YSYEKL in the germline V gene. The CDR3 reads CASSHIRLFKGSSGNTIYF. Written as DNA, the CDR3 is TGCGCCAGCAGCCATATTCGTCTTTTCAAGGGGAGCTCTGGAAACACCATATATTTT.

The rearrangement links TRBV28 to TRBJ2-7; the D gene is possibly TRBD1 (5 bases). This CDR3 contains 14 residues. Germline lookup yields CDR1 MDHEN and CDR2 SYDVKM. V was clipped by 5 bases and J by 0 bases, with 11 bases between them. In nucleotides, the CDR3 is TGTGCCAGCAGTCTCCCCAGGGTCTCCTACGAGCAGTACTTC. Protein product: CASSLPRVSYEQYF.

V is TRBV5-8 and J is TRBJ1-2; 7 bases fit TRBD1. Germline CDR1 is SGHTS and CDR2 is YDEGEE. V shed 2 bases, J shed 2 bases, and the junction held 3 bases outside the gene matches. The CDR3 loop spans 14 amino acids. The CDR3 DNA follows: TGTGCCAGCAGCTTAGGGGGACAGAACTATGGCTACACCTTC. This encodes CASSLGGQNYGYTF.

CDR3 sequence: CASSPPGQNYGYTF. CDR3 DNA: TGTGCCAGCAGCCCCCCGGGACAGAACTATGGCTACACCTTC. This rearrangement joins TRBV5-4 to TRBJ1-2; 7 nucleotides line up with TRBD1. With V trimmed by 4 bases and J by 2 bases, 5 bases remained unmatched. Per germline, CDR1 SGHNT and CDR2 YYREEE (reference sequence). The CDR3 consists of 14 residues.

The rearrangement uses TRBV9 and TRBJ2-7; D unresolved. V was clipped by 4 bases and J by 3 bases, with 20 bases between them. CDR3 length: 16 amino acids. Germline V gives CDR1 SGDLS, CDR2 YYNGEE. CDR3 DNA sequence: TGTGCCAGCAGCCCCATATCCGGGCAGGACGTCTACGAGCAGTACTTC. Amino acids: CASSPISGQDVYEQYF.

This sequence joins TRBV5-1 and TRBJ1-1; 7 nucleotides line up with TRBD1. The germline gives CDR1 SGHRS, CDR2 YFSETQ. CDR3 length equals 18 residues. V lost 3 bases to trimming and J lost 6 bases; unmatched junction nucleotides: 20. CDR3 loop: CASSSDSRDRRDLAEAFF. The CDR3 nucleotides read TGCGCCAGCAGCTCCGACAGCCGGGACAGAAGAGATCTTGCTGAAGCTTTCTTT.

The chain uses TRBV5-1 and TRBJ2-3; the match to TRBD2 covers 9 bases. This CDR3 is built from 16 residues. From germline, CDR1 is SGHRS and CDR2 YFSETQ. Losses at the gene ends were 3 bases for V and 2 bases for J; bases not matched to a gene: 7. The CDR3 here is CASSSERGALTDTQYF. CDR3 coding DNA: TGCGCCAGCAGCTCGGAGCGGGGGGCCCTCACAGATACGCAGTATTTT.

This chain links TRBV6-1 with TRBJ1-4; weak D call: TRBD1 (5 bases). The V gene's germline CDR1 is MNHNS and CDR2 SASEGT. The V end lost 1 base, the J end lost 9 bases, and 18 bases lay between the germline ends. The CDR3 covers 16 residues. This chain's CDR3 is CASSEGWQGRNKKLFF. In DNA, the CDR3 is TGTGCCAGCAGTGAAGGTTGGCAGGGAAGAAATAAAAAACTGTTTTTT.

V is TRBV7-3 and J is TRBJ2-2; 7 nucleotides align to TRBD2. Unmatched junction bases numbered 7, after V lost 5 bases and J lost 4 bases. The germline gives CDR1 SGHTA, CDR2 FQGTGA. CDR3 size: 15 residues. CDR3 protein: CASSQGLGVTGELFF. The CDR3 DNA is TGTGCCAGCAGCCAAGGACTAGGCGTCACCGGGGAGCTGTTTTTT.